The clone carrying this T cell receptor (beta chain) was seen more than once but under ten times. 13 Jbeta primers and 60 Vbeta primers were used for the PCR. Clones were read by immunoSEQ multiplex PCR, and TCRdb kept only the in-frame ones, dropping some. Seen here are more than 150,000 clones, around four fifths observed once, and the top ten hold approximately 1.5%. Germline values: CDR1 MNHEY, CDR2 SMNVEV (reference sequence). Unmatched junction bases numbered 0, after V lost 2 bases and J lost 0 bases. This CDR3 spans 14 amino acids. The data are from a study of cytomegalovirus exposure and HLA in healthy donors.

Sequencing input: PBMCs. The sequence derives from a woman aged 18-29 years in good health and CMV-seronegative. The genes are TRBV27 and TRBJ1-1; 7 positions agree with TRBD1. CDR3 region: CASSLGTVNTEAFF. As DNA, the CDR3 is TGTGCCAGCAGTTTAGGGACAGTGAACACTGAAGCTTTCTTT.